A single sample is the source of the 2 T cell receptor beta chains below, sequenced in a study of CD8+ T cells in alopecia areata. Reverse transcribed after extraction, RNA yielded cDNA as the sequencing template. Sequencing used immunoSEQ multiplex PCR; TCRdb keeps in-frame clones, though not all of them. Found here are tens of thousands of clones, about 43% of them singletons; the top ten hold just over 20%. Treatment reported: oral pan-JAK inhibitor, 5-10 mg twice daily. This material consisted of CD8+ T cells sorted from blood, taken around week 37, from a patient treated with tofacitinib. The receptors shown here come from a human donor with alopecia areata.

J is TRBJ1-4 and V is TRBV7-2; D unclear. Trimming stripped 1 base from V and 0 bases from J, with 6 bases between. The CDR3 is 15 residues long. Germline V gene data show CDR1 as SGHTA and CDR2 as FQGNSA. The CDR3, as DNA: TGTGCCAGCAGCTTAGTATCAGCAACTAATGAAAAACTGTTTTTT. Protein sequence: CASSLVSATNEKLFF. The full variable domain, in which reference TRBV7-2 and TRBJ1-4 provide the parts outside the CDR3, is GAGVSQSPSNKVTEKGKDVELRCDPISGHTALYWYRQSLGQGLEFLIYFQGNSAPDKSGLPSDRFSAERTGGSVSTLTIQRTQQEDSAVYLCASSLVSATNEKLFFGSGTQLSVL.

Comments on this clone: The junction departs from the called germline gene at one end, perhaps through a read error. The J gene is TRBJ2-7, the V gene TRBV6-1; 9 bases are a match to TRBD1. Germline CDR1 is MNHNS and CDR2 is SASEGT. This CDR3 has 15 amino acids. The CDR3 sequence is CASGGPGQGSHEQYF. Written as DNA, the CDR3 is TGTGCCAGCGGCGGACCGGGACAGGGCTCCCACGAGCAGTACTTC.